The text below deals with one T cell receptor beta chain. Antigen unknown. Trimming stripped 5 bases from V and 5 bases from J, with 18 bases between. The CDR3 consists of 15 residues. CDR1 is SGHTA, CDR2 FQGNSA, per germline. The source of the sample is a study of T-cell memory formation after mild COVID-19. Study as a whole: For the most part, TCR clusters were specific to one donor.

Study conclusions and caveats: Clones shrinking from day 15 to 85 showed even CD4/CD8 mixes; later expanders tilted CD4+.

Each CDR3 protein is one row after TCRdb ran MiXCR on the 5' RACE reads. The sample has around 510,000 distinct CDR3 sequences; about a fifth are singletons. The genes are TRBV7-2 and TRBJ2-5, with D possibly being TRBD1 or TRBD2 (5 bases each). The TCR originated in an adult woman who had mild COVID-19 (a few samples of this study predate the infection). Cell type and time point are not known. Sequenced input: PBMCs or a T cell subset sorted from them (not recorded which). The CDR3 region has the DNA TGTGCCAGCAGCACCACCGGGACCCATGGGGAGACCCAGTACTTC. Amino acid sequence: CASSTTGTHGETQYF.